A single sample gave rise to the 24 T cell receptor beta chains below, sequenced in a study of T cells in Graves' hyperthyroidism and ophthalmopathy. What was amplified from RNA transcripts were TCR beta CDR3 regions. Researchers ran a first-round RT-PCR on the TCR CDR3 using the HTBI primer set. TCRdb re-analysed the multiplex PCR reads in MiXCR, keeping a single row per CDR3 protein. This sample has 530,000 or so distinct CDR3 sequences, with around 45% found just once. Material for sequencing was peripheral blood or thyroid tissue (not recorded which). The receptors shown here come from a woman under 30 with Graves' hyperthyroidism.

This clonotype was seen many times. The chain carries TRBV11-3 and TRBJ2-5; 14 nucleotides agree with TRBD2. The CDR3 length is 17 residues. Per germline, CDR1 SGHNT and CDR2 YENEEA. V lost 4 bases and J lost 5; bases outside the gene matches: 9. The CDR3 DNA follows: TGTGCCAGCAGCTCAAAAGGACTAGCGGGAGGTAGGGAGACCCAGTACTTC. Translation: CASSSKGLAGGRETQYF.

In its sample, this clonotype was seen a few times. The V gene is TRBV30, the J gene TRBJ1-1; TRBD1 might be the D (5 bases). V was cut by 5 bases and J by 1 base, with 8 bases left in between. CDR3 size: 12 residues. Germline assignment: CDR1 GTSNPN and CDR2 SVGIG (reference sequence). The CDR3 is CAWGRGNTEAFF. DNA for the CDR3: TGTGCCTGGGGTAGGGGGAACACTGAAGCTTTCTTT. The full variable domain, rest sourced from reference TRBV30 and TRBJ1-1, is SQTIHQWPATLVQPVGSPLSLECTVEGTSNPNLYWYRQAAGRGLQLLFYSVGIGQISSEVPQNLSASRPQDRQFILSSKKLLLSDSGFYLCAWGRGNTEAFFGQGTRLTVV.

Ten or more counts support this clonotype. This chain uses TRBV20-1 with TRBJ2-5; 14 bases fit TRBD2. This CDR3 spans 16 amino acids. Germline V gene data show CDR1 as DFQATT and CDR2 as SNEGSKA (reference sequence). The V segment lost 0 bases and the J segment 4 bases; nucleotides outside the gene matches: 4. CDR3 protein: CSAREGTSGSGETQYF. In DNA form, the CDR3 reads TGCAGTGCTAGAGAAGGGACTAGCGGGAGTGGAGAGACCCAGTACTTC.

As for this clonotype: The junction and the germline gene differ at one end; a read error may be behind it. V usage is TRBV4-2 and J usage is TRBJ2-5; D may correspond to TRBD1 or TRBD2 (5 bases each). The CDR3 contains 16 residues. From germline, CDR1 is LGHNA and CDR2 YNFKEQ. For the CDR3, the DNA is TGTGCCAGCAGCCAAGATTATGTCGGGACCTCGGAGACCCAGTGCTTC. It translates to CASSQDYVGTSETQCF.

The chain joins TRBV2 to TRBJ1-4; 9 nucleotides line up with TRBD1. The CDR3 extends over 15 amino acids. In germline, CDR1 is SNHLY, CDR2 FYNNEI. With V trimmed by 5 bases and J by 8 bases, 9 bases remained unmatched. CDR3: CASSFTTGTGEKLFF. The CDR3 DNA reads TGTGCCAGCAGTTTTACGACCGGGACAGGGGAAAAACTGTTTTTT.

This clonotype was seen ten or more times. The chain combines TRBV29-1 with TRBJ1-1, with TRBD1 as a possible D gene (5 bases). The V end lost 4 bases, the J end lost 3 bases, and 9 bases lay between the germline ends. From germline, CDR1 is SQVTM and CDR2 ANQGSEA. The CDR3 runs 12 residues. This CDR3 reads CSVGQGDTEAFF. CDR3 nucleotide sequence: TGCAGCGTTGGGCAGGGCGACACTGAAGCTTTCTTT.

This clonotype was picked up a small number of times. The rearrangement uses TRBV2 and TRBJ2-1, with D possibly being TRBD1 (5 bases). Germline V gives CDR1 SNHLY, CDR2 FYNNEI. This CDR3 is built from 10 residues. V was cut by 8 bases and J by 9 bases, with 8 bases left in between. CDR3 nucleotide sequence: TGTGCCAGCTACCAGGGTGAGCAGTTCTTC. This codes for CASYQGEQFF.

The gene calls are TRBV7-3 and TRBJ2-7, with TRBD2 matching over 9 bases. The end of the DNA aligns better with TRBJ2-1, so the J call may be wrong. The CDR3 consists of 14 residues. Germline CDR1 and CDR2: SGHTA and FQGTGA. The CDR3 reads CASSLTSGRFEQFF. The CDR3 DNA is TGTGCCAGCAGCTTAACTAGCGGGAGATTTGAGCAGTTCTTC.

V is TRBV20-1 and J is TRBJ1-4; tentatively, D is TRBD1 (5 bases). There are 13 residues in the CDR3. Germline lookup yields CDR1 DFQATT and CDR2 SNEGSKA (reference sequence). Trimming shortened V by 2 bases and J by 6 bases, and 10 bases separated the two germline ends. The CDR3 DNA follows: TGCAGTGCTAGAAGTGGGGCGGATGAAAAACTGTTTTTT. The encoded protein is CSARSGADEKLFF.

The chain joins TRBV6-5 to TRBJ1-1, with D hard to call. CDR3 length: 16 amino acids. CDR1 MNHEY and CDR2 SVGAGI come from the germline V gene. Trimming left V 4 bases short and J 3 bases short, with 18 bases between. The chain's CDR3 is CASSLTSGRRDTEAFF. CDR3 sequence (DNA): TGTGCCAGCAGTTTGACTAGCGGGAGGCGAGACACTGAAGCTTTCTTT.

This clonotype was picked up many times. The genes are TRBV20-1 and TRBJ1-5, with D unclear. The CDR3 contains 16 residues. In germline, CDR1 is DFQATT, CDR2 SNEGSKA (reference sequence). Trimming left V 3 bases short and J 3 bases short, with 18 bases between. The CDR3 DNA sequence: TGCAGTGCTAGTGCTCCTGCAGAGCAGTACAATCAGCCCCAGCATTTT. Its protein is CSASAPAEQYNQPQHF.

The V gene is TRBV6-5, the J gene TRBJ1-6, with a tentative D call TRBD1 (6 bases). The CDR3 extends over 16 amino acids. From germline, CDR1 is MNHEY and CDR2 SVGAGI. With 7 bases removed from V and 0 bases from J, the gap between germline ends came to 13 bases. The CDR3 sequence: CASTKIQGSYNSPLHF. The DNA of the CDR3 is TGTGCCAGCACCAAGATACAGGGCTCCTATAATTCACCCCTCCACTTT.

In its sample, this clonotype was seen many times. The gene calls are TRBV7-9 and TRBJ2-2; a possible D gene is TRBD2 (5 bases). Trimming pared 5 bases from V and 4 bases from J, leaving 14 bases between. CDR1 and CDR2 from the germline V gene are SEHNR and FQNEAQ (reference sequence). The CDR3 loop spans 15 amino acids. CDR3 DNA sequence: TGTGCCAGCAGCCCCTACGGGGAGATCACCGGGGAGCTGTTTTTT. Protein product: CASSPYGEITGELFF.

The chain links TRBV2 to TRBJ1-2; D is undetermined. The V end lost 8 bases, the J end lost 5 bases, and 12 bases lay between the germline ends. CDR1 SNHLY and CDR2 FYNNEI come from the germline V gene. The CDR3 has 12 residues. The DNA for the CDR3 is TGTGCCAGCGTCCTGACTGGATATGGCTACACCTTC. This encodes CASVLTGYGYTF.

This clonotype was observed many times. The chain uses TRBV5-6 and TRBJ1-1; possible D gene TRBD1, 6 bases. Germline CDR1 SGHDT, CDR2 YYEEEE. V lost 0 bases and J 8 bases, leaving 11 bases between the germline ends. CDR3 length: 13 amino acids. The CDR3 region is CASSLVFRGEAFF. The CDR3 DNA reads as TGTGCCAGCAGCTTGGTATTCAGGGGAGAAGCTTTCTTT.

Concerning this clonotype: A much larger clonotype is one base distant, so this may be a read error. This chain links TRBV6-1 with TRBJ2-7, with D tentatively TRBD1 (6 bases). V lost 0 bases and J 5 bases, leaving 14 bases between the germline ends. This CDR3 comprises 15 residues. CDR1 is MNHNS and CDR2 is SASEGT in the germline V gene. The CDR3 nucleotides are TGTGCCAGCAGTGAAGCGCACAGGGTAGGGGACGAGCAGTACTTC. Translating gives CASSEAHRVGDEQYF.

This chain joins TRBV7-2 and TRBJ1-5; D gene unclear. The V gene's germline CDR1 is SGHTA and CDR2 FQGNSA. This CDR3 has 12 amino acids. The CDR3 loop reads CARAAEGQPQHF. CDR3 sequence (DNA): TGTGCTAGAGCTGCCGAGGGACAGCCCCAGCATTTT.

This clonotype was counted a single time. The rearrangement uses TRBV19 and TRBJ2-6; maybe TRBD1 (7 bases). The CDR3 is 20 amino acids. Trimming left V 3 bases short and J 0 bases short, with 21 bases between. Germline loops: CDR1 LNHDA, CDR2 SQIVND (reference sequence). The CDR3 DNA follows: TGTGCCAGTAGTATTGGCCAGGGGGGTAGGTTAGTCTCTGGGGCCAACGTCCTGACTTTC. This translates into CASSIGQGGRLVSGANVLTF.

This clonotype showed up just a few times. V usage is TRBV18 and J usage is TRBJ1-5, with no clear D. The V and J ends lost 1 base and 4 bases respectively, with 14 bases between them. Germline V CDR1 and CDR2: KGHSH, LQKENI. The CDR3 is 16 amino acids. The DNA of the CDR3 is TGTGCCAGCTCACCACGACAAGTGGGAGGGAATCAGCCCCAGCATTTT. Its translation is CASSPRQVGGNQPQHF.

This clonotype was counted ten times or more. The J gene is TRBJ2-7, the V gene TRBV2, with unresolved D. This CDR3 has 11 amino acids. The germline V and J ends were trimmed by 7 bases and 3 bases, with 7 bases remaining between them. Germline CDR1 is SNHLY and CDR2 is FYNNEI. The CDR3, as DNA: TGTGCCAGCATGGTTAACTACGAGCAGTACTTC. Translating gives CASMVNYEQYF.

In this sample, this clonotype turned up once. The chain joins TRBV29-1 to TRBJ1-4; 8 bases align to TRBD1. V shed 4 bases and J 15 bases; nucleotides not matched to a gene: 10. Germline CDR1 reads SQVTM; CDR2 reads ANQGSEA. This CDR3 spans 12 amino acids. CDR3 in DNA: TGCAGCGTTGTTCCGCAGGGGGCGACTTTGTTTTTT. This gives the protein CSVVPQGATLFF.

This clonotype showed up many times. CDR3 in DNA: TGTGCCAGCAGCTCGGACACCAACACTGAAGCTTTCTTT. Translation: CASSSDTNTEAFF. This sequence joins TRBV5-4 and TRBJ1-1; a possible D gene is TRBD1 (5 bases). The CDR3 is 13 residues long. The germline gives CDR1 SGHNT, CDR2 YYREEE (reference sequence). Trimming cost V 3 bases and J 2 bases, with 8 bases left between them. The variable domain in full, completed from reference TRBV5-4 and TRBJ1-1, reads ETGVTQSPTHLIKTRGQQVTLRCSSQSGHNTVSWYQQALGQGPQFIFQYYREEENGRGNFPPRFSGLQFPNYSSELNVNALELDDSALYLCASSSDTNTEAFFGQGTRLTVV.

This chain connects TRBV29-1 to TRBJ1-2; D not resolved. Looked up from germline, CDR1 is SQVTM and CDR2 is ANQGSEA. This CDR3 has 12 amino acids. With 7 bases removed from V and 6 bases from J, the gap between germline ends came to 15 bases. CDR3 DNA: TGCAGCGCCGAGGCGGGTGCAGATGGCTACACCTTC. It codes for CSAEAGADGYTF.

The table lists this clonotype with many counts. The DNA of the CDR3 is TGTGCCAGCAGCCAAATGTGGGGACAGGCAACTAATGAAAAACTGTTTTTT. It specifies CASSQMWGQATNEKLFF. The V call is TRBV16, the J call TRBJ1-4; 8 bases match TRBD1. V trimming: 2 bases; J trimming: 0 bases; junction bases outside the gene matches: 5. The CDR3 has 17 residues. Germline V gene data show CDR1 as KGHSY and CDR2 as FQNENV. Full variable domain (missing parts from reference TRBV16 and TRBJ1-4): GEEVAQTPKHLVRGEGQKAKLYCAPIKGHSYVFWYQQVLKNEFKFLISFQNENVFDETGMPKERFSAKCLPNSPCSLEIQATKLEDSAVYFCASSQMWGQATNEKLFFGSGTQLSVL.